This T cell receptor (beta chain) was retrieved from a study of molecular identifiers for immune sequencing clone quantification. General study findings and limits: Jurkat TCR RNA spiked in from one cell (amid over 850,000 naive cells) was reportedly detectable.

TCRdb analysed the PCR reads with MiXCR anew, one entry per CDR3 protein. The sample records under 650,000 distinct CDR3 sequences, just under 20% being singletons. This clonotype was detected only a few times. Its target is unknown. The CDR3 sequence is 15 residues long. Germline V lookup: CDR1 SGHNT, CDR2 YYREEE (reference sequence). With 1 base removed from V and 3 bases from J, the gap between germline ends came to 14 bases. The authors gated naive CD8 T cells as CD8+CD4-CCR7+CD45RA+ for sorting. Sequencing was done on a sample of naive CD8+ T cells from blood, with Jurkat cell RNA spiked in. Indicated subset: FACS-sorted CD8+CD4-CCR7+CD45RA+ naive T cells. The TCR was taken from a human donor in good health. Some libraries in this study had Jurkat cell RNA spiked in. The chain links TRBV5-4 to TRBJ2-7, with D tentatively TRBD1 or TRBD2 (6 bases each). This CDR3 is CASSLNRDSHYEQYF. The CDR3 DNA reads as TGTGCCAGCAGCTTGAACAGGGACTCCCACTACGAGCAGTACTTC.